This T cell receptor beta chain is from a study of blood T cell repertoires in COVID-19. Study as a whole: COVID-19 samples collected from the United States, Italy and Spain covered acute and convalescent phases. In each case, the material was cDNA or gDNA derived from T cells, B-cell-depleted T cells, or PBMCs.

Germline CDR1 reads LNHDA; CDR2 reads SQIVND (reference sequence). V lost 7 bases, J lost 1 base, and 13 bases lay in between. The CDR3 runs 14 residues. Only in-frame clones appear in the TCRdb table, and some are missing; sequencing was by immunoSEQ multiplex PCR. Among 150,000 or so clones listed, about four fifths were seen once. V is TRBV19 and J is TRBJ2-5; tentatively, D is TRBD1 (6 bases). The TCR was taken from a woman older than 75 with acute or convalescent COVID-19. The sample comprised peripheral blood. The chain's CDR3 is CASNPGTSQETQYF. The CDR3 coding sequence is TGTGCCAGTAACCCCGGGACATCCCAAGAGACCCAGTACTTC.